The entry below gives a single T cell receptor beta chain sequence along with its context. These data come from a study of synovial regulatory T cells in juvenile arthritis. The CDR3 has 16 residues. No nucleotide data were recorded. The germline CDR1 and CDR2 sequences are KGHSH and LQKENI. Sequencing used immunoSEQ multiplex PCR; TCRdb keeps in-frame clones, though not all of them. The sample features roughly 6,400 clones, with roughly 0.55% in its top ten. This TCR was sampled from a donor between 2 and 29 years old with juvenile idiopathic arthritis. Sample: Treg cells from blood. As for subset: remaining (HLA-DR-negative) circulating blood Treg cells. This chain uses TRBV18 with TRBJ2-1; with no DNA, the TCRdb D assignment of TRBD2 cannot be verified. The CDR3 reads CASSLTWTFEPNEQFF.